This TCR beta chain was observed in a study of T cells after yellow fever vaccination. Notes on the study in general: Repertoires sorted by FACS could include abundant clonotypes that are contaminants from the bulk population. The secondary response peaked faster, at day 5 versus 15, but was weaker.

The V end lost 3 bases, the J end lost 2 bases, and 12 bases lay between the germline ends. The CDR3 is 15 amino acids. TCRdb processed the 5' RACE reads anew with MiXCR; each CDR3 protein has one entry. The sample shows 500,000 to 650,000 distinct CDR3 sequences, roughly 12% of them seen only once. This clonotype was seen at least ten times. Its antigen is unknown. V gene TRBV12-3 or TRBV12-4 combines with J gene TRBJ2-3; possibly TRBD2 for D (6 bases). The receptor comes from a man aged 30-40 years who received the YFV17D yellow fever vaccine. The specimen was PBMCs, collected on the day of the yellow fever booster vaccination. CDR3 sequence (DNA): TGTGCCAGCAGTTTCGCGCTAGCGCCCACAGATACGCAGTATTTT. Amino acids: CASSFALAPTDTQYF.